The sequence of this TCR beta chain was determined in a study of T cell responses to AZD1222 COVID-19 vaccine. At the level of the study: Both about-4-week and about-12-week second-dose recipients were combined. Study results and limitations: Possibly, clonal diversity was underestimated; donors were largely white British and included more females. Of spike-specific TCRs, nearly half reportedly target regions left unmutated in variants.

On this clone itself: Its antigen is unknown.

Libraries were prepared by immunoSEQ multiplex PCR; TCRdb keeps only in-frame clonotypes and omits some of them. The table lists approximately 84,000 clones, under 90% of them singletons, with approximately 2.5% in the top ten. Trimming took 6 bases from V and 0 from J, leaving 8 bases between them. Germline lookup yields CDR1 LNHDA and CDR2 SQIVND (reference sequence). The CDR3 is 14 residues long. The receptor was derived from an adult in good health. Sequenced here: peripheral blood, sampled on day 0 of AZD1222 vaccination. V usage is TRBV19 and J usage is TRBJ1-4; D is undetermined. The CDR3 reads CASRRGTTNEKLFF. CDR3 DNA sequence: TGTGCCAGTAGACGGGGAACAACTAATGAAAAACTGTTTTTT.